Following are 2 T cell receptor beta chains from one sample sequenced in a study of control samples from healthy donors and cancer patients. Assay: immunoSEQ multiplex PCR; the TCRdb copy retains only in-frame clones and omits some. The repertoire has about 51,000 clones, approximately 89% of them found once; the top ten carry 1.5% to 2%. The sample was PBMCs. The source is a man in his forties with colorectal cancer.

This chain joins TRBV7-2 and TRBJ2-1; tentative D call: TRBD1 (5 bases). The germline gives CDR1 SGHTA, CDR2 FQGNSA. Trimming shortened V by 9 bases and J by 4 bases, and 13 bases separated the two germline ends. This CDR3 contains 13 residues. Here the CDR3 DNA reads TGTGCCAGTCAGGGCTTGCCATACAATGAGCAGTTCTTC. This sequence encodes CASQGLPYNEQFF. Based on the CDR3 plus reference TRBV7-2 and TRBJ2-1, the full variable domain is GAGVSQSPSNKVTEKGKDVELRCDPISGHTALYWYRQSLGQGLEFLIYFQGNSAPDKSGLPSDRFSAERTGGSVSTLTIQRTQQEDSAVYLCASQGLPYNEQFFGPGTRLTVL.

The V gene is TRBV29-1, the J gene TRBJ1-5, with 8 bases lining up with TRBD1. The CDR3 runs to 13 residues. Germline V gene data show CDR1 as SQVTM and CDR2 as ANQGSEA. V dropped 6 bases and J dropped 7; count of bases not matched to a gene: 8. The CDR3 is CSVVDRAGQPQHF. The CDR3 DNA follows: TGCAGCGTCGTGGACAGGGCGGGACAGCCCCAGCATTTT.